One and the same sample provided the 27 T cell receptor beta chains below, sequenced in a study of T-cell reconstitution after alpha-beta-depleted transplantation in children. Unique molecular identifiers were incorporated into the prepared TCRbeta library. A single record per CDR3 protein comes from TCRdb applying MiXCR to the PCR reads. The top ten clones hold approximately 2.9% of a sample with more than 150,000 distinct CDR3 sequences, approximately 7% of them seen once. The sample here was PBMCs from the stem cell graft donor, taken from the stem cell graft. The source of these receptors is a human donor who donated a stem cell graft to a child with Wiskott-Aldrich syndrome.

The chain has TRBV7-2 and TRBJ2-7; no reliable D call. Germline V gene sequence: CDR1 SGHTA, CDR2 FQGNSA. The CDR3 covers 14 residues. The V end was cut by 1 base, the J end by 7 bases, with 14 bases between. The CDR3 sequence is CASSLVAGPGEQYF. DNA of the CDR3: TGTGCCAGCAGCTTAGTCGCTGGGCCGGGTGAGCAGTACTTC.

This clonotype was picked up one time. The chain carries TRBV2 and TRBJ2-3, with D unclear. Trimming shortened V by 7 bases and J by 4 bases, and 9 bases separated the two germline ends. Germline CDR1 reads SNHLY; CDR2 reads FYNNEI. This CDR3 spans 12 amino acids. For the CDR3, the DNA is TGTGCCAGCAAGTTGGCAGCAGATACGCAGTATTTT. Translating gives CASKLAADTQYF.

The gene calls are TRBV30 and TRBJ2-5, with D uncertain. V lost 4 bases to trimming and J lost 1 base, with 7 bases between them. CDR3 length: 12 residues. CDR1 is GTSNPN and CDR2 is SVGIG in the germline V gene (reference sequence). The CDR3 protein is CAWNVGQETQYF. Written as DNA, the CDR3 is TGTGCCTGGAACGTGGGCCAAGAGACCCAGTACTTC.

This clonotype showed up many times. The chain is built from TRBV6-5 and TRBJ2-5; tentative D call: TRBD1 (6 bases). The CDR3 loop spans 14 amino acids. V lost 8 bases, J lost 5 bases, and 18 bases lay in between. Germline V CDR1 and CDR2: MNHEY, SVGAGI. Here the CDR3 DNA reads TGTGCCAGCTCTCTTGAAGCGAGGGGGGAGACCCAGTACTTC. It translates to CASSLEARGETQYF.

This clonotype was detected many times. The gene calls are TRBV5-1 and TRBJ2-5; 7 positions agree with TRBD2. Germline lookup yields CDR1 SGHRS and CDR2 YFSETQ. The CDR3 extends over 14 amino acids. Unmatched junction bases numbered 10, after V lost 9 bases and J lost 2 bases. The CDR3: CATGPTGGQETQYF. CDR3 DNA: TGCGCCACCGGGCCCACGGGGGGTCAAGAGACCCAGTACTTC.

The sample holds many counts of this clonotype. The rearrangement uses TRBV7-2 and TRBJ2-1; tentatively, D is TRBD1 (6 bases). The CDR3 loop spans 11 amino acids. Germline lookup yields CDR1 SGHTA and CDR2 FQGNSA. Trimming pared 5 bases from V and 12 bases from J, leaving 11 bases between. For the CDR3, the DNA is TGTGCCAGCAGCCCAGACAGGCTGCAGTTCTTC. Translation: CASSPDRLQFF.

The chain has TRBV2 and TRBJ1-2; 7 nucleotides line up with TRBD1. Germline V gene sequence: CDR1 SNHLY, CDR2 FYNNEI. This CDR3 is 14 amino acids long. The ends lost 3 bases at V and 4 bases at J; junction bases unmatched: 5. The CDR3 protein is CASSEEDRSYGYTF. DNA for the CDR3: TGTGCCAGCAGTGAGGAGGACAGGAGCTATGGCTACACCTTC.

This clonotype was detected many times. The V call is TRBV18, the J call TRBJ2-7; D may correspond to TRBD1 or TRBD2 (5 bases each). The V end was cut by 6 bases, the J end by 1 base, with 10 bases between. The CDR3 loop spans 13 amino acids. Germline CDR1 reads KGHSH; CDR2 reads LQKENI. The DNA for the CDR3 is TGTGCCAGCTCGGGGACGGAGTCCTACGAGCAGTACTTC. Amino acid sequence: CASSGTESYEQYF.

The CDR3 loop is CATSDLDRTYNEQFF. Here the CDR3 DNA reads TGTGCCACCAGTGATTTGGACCGGACCTACAATGAGCAGTTCTTC. The chain carries TRBV24-1 and TRBJ2-1; D is uncertain. V dropped 0 bases and J dropped 2 bases, with 7 bases sitting between them. Germline lookup yields CDR1 KGHDR and CDR2 SFDVKD. The CDR3 contains 15 residues.

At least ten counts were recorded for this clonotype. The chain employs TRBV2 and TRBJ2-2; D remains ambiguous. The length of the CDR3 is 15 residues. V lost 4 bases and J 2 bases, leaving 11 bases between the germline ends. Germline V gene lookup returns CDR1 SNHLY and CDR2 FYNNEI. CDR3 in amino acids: CASSVGQTNTGELFF. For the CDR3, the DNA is TGTGCCAGCAGTGTAGGGCAGACTAACACCGGGGAGCTGTTTTTT.

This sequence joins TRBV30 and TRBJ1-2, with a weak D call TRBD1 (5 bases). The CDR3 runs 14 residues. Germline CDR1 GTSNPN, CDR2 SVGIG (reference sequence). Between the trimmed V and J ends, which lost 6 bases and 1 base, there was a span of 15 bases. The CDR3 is CACLGGGNNYGYTF. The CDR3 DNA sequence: TGTGCCTGTCTTGGGGGGGGGAATAACTATGGCTACACCTTC.

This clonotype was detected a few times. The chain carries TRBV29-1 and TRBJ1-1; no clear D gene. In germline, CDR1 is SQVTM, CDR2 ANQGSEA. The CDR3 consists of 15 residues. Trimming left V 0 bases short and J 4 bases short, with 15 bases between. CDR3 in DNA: TGCAGCGTTGAAGATTTCGGGCGGAGGAGCACTGAAGCTTTCTTT. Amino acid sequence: CSVEDFGRRSTEAFF.

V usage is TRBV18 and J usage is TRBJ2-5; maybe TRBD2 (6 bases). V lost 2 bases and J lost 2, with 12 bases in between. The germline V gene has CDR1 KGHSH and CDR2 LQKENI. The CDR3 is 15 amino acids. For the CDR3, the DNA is TGTGCCAGCTCACCAGCCCTAGCGTCGCAAGAGACCCAGTACTTC. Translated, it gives CASSPALASQETQYF.

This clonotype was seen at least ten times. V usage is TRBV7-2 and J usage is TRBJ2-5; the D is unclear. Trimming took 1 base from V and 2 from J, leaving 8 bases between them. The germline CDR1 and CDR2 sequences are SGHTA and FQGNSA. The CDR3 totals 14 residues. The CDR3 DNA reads TGTGCCAGCAGCTTAGGCCAGCTTCAAGAGACCCAGTACTTC. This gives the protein CASSLGQLQETQYF.

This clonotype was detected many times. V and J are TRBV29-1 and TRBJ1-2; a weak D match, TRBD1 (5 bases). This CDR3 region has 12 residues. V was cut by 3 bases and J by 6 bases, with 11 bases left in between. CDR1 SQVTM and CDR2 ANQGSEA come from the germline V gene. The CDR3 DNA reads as TGCAGCGTTGACTGGGGGGTAGATGGCTACACCTTC. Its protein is CSVDWGVDGYTF. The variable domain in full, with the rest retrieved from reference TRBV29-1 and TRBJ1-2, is SAVISQKPSRDICQRGTSLTIQCQVDSQVTMMFWYRQQPGQSLTLIATANQGSEATYESGFVIDKFPISRPNLTFSTLTVSNMSPEDSSIYLCSVDWGVDGYTFGSGTRLTVV.

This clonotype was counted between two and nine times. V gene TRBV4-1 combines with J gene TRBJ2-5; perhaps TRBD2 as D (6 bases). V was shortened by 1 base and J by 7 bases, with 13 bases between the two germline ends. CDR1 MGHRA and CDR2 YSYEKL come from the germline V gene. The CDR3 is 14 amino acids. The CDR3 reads CASSQGGVLGTQYF. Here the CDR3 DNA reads TGCGCCAGCAGCCAAGGGGGGGTCCTAGGGACCCAGTACTTC.

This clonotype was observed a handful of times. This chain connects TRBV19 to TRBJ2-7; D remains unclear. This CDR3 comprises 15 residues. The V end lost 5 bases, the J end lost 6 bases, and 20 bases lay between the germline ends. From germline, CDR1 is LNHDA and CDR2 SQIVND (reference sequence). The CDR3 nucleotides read TGTGCCAGTAGTTCCGCCCATCATATTACGGTCGAGCAGTACTTC. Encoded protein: CASSSAHHITVEQYF.

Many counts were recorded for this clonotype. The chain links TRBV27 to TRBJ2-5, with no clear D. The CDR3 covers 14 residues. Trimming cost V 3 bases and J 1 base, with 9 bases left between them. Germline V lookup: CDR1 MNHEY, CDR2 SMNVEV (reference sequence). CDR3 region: CASSFGATQETQYF. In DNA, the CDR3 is TGTGCCAGCAGTTTCGGTGCAACCCAAGAGACCCAGTACTTC.

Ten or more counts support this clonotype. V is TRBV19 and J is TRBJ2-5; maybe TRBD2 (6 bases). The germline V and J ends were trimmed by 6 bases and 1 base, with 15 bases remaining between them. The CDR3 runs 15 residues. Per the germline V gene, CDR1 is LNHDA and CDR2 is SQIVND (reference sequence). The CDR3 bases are TGTGCCAGTAGACGTAGCGCGGGACTCCAAGAGACCCAGTACTTC. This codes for CASRRSAGLQETQYF.

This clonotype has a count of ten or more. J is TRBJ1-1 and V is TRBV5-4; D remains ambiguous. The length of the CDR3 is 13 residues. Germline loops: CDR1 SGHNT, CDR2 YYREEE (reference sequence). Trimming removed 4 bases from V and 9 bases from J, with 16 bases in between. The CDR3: CASSETPRVKAFF. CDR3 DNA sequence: TGTGCCAGCAGCGAGACCCCACGGGTCAAAGCTTTCTTT.

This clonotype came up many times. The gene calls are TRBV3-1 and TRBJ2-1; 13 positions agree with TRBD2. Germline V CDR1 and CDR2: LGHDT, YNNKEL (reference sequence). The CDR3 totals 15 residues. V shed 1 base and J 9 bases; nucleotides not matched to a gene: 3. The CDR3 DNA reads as TGTGCCAGCAGCCAAGGGACTAGCGGGAGAGTTGAGCAGTTCTTC. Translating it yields CASSQGTSGRVEQFF.

The CDR3 DNA follows: TGTGCCACCAGCCAGCCTAGCGGATACAATGAGCAGTTCTTC. This translates into CATSQPSGYNEQFF. This sequence joins TRBV15 and TRBJ2-1, with 7 bases fitting TRBD2. CDR3 length: 14 amino acids. The trim removed 5 bases at V and 4 bases at J, leaving 5 bases unmatched. Per the germline V gene, CDR1 is LNHNV and CDR2 is YYDKDF (reference sequence).

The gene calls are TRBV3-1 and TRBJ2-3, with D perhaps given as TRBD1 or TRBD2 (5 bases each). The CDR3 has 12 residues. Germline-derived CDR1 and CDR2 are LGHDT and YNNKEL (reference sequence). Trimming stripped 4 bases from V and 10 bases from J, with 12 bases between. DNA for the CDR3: TGTGCCAGCAGCCTCCCGGGGACGGCGCAGTATTTT. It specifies CASSLPGTAQYF.

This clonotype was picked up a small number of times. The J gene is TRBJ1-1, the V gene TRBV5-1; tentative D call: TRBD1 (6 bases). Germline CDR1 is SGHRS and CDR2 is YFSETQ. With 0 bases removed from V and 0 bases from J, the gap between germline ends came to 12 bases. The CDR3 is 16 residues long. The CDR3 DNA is TGCGCCAGCAGCTTGGCCGACAGGTCTCTGAACACTGAAGCTTTCTTT. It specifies CASSLADRSLNTEAFF.

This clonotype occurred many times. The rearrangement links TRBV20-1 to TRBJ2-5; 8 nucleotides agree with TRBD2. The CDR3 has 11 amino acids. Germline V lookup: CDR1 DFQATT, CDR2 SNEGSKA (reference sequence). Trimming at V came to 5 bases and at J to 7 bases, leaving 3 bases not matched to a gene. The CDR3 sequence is CSAELAGTQYF. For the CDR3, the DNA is TGCAGTGCTGAGCTAGCGGGGACCCAGTACTTC.

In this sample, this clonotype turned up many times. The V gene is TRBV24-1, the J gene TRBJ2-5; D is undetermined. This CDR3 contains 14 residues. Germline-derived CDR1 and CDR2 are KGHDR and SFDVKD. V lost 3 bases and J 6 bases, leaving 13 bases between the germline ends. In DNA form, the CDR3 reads TGTGCCACCAGTGATGATAGGACCGCAAAGACCCAGTACTTC. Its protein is CATSDDRTAKTQYF.

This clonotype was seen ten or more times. The CDR3 loop is CASPPRAEIPNQPQHF. The CDR3 DNA is TGTGCCAGCCCCCCAAGGGCGGAGATTCCCAATCAGCCCCAGCATTTT. The chain is built from TRBV12-3 or TRBV12-4 and TRBJ1-5, with D hard to call. This CDR3 comprises 16 residues. V was clipped by 8 bases and J by 3 bases, with 20 bases between them.